Each of the 22 T cell receptor beta chains below was sequenced from the same sample in a study of cytomegalovirus exposure and HLA in healthy donors (dated by TCRdb to about 2017). The receptor library was made with the immunoSEQ multiplex PCR assay. A mixture of 60 forward primers for TCR Vbeta segments and 13 reverse primers for TCR Jbeta segments was used in the multiplex PCR. The source is immuneACCESS, and TCRdb retained only in-frame sequences with V and J called. Part of the clones is not carried over; for the studies checked, unresolved V genes explain less than half of this, and the remainder is unexplained. This sample holds over 85,000 clones; less than 85% were observed only once. 2.5% to 3% of the sample is in the top ten clones. What was sequenced was PBMCs. Receptor source: a man aged 40-49 years in good health and CMV-seronegative.

The rearrangement joins TRBV18 to TRBJ2-7; D gene uncertain. V lost 3 bases and J 5 bases, leaving 14 bases between the germline ends. The CDR3 runs to 14 residues. Germline CDR1 is KGHSH and CDR2 is LQKENI. The CDR3 loop reads CASSPAAGDHEQYF. The CDR3 region has the DNA TGTGCCAGCTCACCGGCGGCCGGAGACCACGAGCAGTACTTC. Looking up the rest from reference TRBV18 and TRBJ2-7 gives the full variable domain: NAGVMQNPRHLVRRRGQEARLRCSPMKGHSHVYWYRQLPEEGLKFMVYLQKENIIDESGMPKERFSAEFPKEGPSILRIQQVVRGDSAAYFCASSPAAGDHEQYFGPGTRLTVT.

The J gene is TRBJ1-2, the V gene TRBV6-5; no firm D call. Per germline, CDR1 MNHEY and CDR2 SVGAGI. This CDR3 has 14 residues. V lost 0 bases to trimming and J lost 1 base, with 6 bases between them. The CDR3 loop reads CASSYSPGNYGYTF. DNA of the CDR3: TGTGCCAGCAGTTACTCCCCGGGTAACTATGGCTACACCTTC.

Worth noting for this clone: A junction boundary mismatches the germline segment, possibly from a read error. V and J are TRBV7-9 and TRBJ2-7; 7 bases align to TRBD2. The CDR3 sequence is 16 residues long. Germline V gene sequence: CDR1 SEHNR, CDR2 FQNEAQ (reference sequence). This CDR3 is CSSSSPGTTESYEQYF. As DNA, the CDR3 is TGTTCCAGCAGCTCGCCGGGGACTACGGAATCCTACGAGCAGTACTTC.

The gene calls are TRBV4-1 and TRBJ2-5, with 10 bases fitting TRBD1. The J call may be wrong; the DNA end is better matched by TRBJ2-7. Per the germline V gene, CDR1 is MGHRA and CDR2 is YSYEKL. This CDR3 spans 14 amino acids. CDR3: CASSPGQGAYEQYF. DNA of the CDR3: TGCGCCAGCAGCCCCGGACAGGGGGCCTACGAGCAGTACTTC.

V usage is TRBV6-4 and J usage is TRBJ1-2; D uncertain. Germline V gives CDR1 MRHNA, CDR2 SNTAGT. V was pared by 11 bases and J by 3 bases, with 10 bases between. The CDR3 consists of 11 residues. The CDR3 is CAEERDYGYTF. The CDR3 nucleotides read TGTGCCGAAGAGAGGGACTATGGCTACACCTTC.

This clone was detected a few times. The J gene is TRBJ2-2, the V gene TRBV7-6; D gene uncertain. The CDR3 consists of 16 residues. CDR1 is SGHVS, CDR2 FNYEAQ, per germline. V was trimmed by 2 bases and J by 0 bases, leaving 10 bases between them. CDR3: CASSLIVPTNTGELFF. The DNA for the CDR3 is TGTGCCAGCAGCTTAATAGTGCCAACGAACACCGGGGAGCTGTTTTTT. Combining the CDR3 with reference TRBV7-6 and TRBJ2-2 gives the whole variable domain GAGVSQSPRYKVTKRGQDVALRCDPISGHVSLYWYRQALGQGPEFLTYFNYEAQQDKSGLPNDRFSAERPEGSISTLTIQRTEQRDSAMYRCASSLIVPTNTGELFFGEGSRLTVL.

J is TRBJ2-7 and V is TRBV4-3, with 8 bases fitting TRBD1. The CDR3 length is 15 residues. Germline CDR1 and CDR2: LGHNA and YSLEER. The V segment lost 4 bases and the J segment 6 bases; nucleotides outside the gene matches: 11. This CDR3 is CASSPRQGMYREQYF. Written as DNA, the CDR3 is TGCGCCAGCAGCCCCCGACAGGGGATGTACCGCGAGCAGTACTTC.

This clone was found a few times. This rearrangement joins TRBV7-3 to TRBJ2-5; 7 nucleotides align to TRBD2. V gave up 5 bases and J gave up 4 bases; unmatched junction bases: 13. Germline V CDR1 and CDR2: SGHTA, FQGTGA. The CDR3 is 16 residues long. CDR3 nucleotides: TGTGCCAGCAGCCCCCGGGGGGTAGCGGGTGGAGAGACCCAGTACTTC. The encoded protein is CASSPRGVAGGETQYF.

V and J are TRBV29-1 and TRBJ1-1; TRBD1 might be the D (5 bases). Germline CDR1 reads SQVTM; CDR2 reads ANQGSEA. V was clipped by 2 bases and J by 1 base, with 8 bases between them. The CDR3 totals 13 residues. CDR3 sequence reads: CSVEMTANTEAFF. CDR3 bases: TGCAGCGTTGAAATGACAGCGAACACTGAAGCTTTCTTT.

This chain links TRBV10-3 with TRBJ2-3, with 7 bases identical to TRBD1. The germline CDR1 and CDR2 sequences are ENHRY and SYGVKD. The CDR3 loop spans 14 amino acids. V was clipped by 4 bases and J by 6 bases; unmatched bases: 7. The CDR3: CAISAGGSTDTQYF. The CDR3 nucleotides read TGTGCCATCAGTGCAGGGGGTTCAACGGATACGCAGTATTTT.

The rearrangement uses TRBV9 and TRBJ1-6; D gene ambiguous. From germline, CDR1 is SGDLS and CDR2 YYNGEE. The V end was cut by 0 bases, the J end by 4 bases, with 5 bases between. The CDR3 has 14 residues. DNA of the CDR3: TGTGCCAGCAGCGTAGACCAGTATAATTCACCCCTCCACTTT. Protein product: CASSVDQYNSPLHF.

The chain carries TRBV7-9 and TRBJ2-2, with D possibly matching TRBD2 (6 bases). This CDR3 has 17 residues. Germline V gene data show CDR1 as SEHNR and CDR2 as FQNEAQ (reference sequence). V lost 2 bases and J lost 6, with 19 bases in between. The CDR3 reads CASSLKGTADPPGELFF. In nucleotides, the CDR3 is TGTGCCAGCAGCTTAAAAGGGACTGCCGATCCTCCCGGGGAGCTGTTTTTT.

The sample holds a few counts of this clone. This sequence joins TRBV29-1 and TRBJ2-1, with 8 bases that match TRBD1. Germline loops: CDR1 SQVTM, CDR2 ANQGSEA. V gave up 3 bases and J gave up 9 bases; unmatched junction bases: 10. The CDR3 has 14 residues. In DNA form, the CDR3 reads TGCAGCGTTGAGGGCCAGGGGGCGGGTGGTGAGCAGTTCTTC. Translated: CSVEGQGAGGEQFF.

Regarding this clone: Distinct nucleotide sequences in the sample also encode this CDR3. DNA for the CDR3: TGTGCCAGCAGTGACTCGACGGGTAATTCACCCCTCCACTTT. Protein: CASSDSTGNSPLHF. This sequence joins TRBV6-4 and TRBJ1-6; D is uncertain. Trimming stripped 0 bases from V and 6 bases from J, with 6 bases between. Germline V gene lookup returns CDR1 MRHNA and CDR2 SNTAGT. This CDR3 has 14 amino acids.

The chain is built from TRBV6-5 and TRBJ1-4; D gene ambiguous. CDR1 is MNHEY and CDR2 is SVGAGI in the germline V gene. The CDR3 is 15 residues long. Trimming cost V 1 base and J 0 bases, with 6 bases left between them. In nucleotides, the CDR3 is TGTGCCAGCAGTTACTTCCCAGCAACTAATGAAAAACTGTTTTTT. This translates into CASSYFPATNEKLFF.

The rearrangement joins TRBV29-1 to TRBJ2-1; D might be TRBD2 (5 bases). The germline V gene encodes CDR1 SQVTM and CDR2 ANQGSEA. The CDR3 is 11 residues long. Trimming cost V 8 bases and J 6 bases, with 11 bases left between them. CDR3 in DNA: TGCAGCTCCCGGCGGGCCAATGAGCAGTTCTTC. Translation: CSSRRANEQFF.

The gene calls are TRBV9 and TRBJ2-1; a weak D match, TRBD2 (5 bases). The CDR3 has 13 residues. The germline gives CDR1 SGDLS, CDR2 YYNGEE. Between the trimmed V and J ends, which lost 4 bases and 12 bases, there was a span of 17 bases. DNA of the CDR3: TGTGCCAGCAGCCAAGGGCGGGCCCTTCCGCAGTTCTTC. This gives the protein CASSQGRALPQFF.

This clone was observed a single time. The chain recombines TRBV9 with TRBJ2-2, with D perhaps TRBD2 (5 bases). CDR1 and CDR2 (germline): SGDLS, YYNGEE. V was cut by 3 bases and J by 6 bases, with 15 bases left in between. This CDR3 contains 15 residues. CDR3 sequence: CASSGRVGAAGELFF. Written as DNA, the CDR3 is TGTGCCAGCAGCGGGAGAGTGGGAGCGGCCGGGGAGCTGTTTTTT.

V is TRBV19 and J is TRBJ2-2; 8 nucleotides align to TRBD2. V lost 5 bases, J lost 1 base, and 3 bases stayed unmatched. Germline values: CDR1 LNHDA, CDR2 SQIVND (reference sequence). The CDR3 is 15 residues long. The CDR3 loop reads CASSLSGGNTGELFF. The DNA of the CDR3 is TGTGCCAGTAGTCTAAGCGGGGGGAACACCGGGGAGCTGTTTTTT.

A single count supports this clone. The chain recombines TRBV7-9 with TRBJ2-4; a weak D match, TRBD1 (6 bases). Trimming cost V 2 bases and J 1 base, with 15 bases left between them. The germline V gene has CDR1 SEHNR and CDR2 FQNEAQ (reference sequence). The CDR3 extends over 17 amino acids. The CDR3 protein is CASSLIGQSIAKNIQYF. The CDR3 DNA is TGTGCCAGCAGCTTAATCGGACAGAGCATCGCCAAAAACATTCAGTACTTC.

The J gene is TRBJ2-2, the V gene TRBV30, with 8 bases matching TRBD2. Trimming removed 0 bases from V and 2 bases from J; junction bases left unmatched: 5. The CDR3 runs to 16 residues. CDR1 and CDR2 (germline): GTSNPN, SVGIG (reference sequence). The CDR3 reads CAWSVGLAGNTGELFF. As DNA, the CDR3 is TGTGCCTGGAGTGTAGGGCTAGCGGGCAACACCGGGGAGCTGTTTTTT.

The chain has TRBV7-2 and TRBJ1-6; TRBD1 is a possible D gene (6 bases). The CDR3 is 14 residues long. Germline V CDR1 and CDR2: SGHTA, FQGNSA. With 7 bases removed from V and 7 bases from J, the gap between germline ends came to 14 bases. Here the CDR3 reads CASNQGTTNSPLHF. The CDR3 DNA sequence: TGTGCCAGCAACCAGGGGACCACAAATTCACCCCTCCACTTT.